Each of the 10 T cell receptor beta chains below was sequenced from the same sample in a study of circulating and synovial CD4+ cells in juvenile arthritis. Clones were read by immunoSEQ multiplex PCR, and TCRdb kept only the in-frame ones, dropping some. The sample carries 15,000 or so clones, around nine tenths recorded once. The sequenced sample consisted of CD4+ T cells from blood. Source of these receptors: a human donor with juvenile idiopathic arthritis.

The chain combines TRBV29-1 with TRBJ1-4; 7 bases line up with TRBD1. This CDR3 region has 15 residues. The germline V gene has CDR1 SQVTM and CDR2 ANQGSEA. After removal of 4 bases from V and 4 bases from J, the junction contained 9 bases not matched to a gene. This CDR3 reads CSVGVGTALNEKLFF. Here the CDR3 DNA reads TGCAGCGTTGGGGTGGGGACAGCACTTAATGAAAAACTGTTTTTT.

V usage is TRBV18 and J usage is TRBJ2-2; 8 bases align to TRBD2. V was clipped by 3 bases and J by 0 bases; unmatched bases: 6. The length of the CDR3 is 17 residues. Germline CDR1 and CDR2: KGHSH and LQKENI. The CDR3 loop is CASSPMGTRANTGELFF. The CDR3 coding sequence is TGTGCCAGCTCACCCATGGGGACTAGGGCGAACACCGGGGAGCTGTTTTTT.

The chain is built from TRBV5-1 and TRBJ2-6, with TRBD1 matching over 9 bases. The germline gives CDR1 SGHRS, CDR2 YFSETQ. The CDR3 is 19 amino acids. Trimming took 4 bases from V and 0 from J; bases not matched to a gene: 11. The CDR3 bases are TGCGCCAGCAGCGTAAGACAGGGGGAGGGGTTCTCTGGGGCCAACGTCCTGACTTTC. Translating gives CASSVRQGEGFSGANVLTF.

The chain recombines TRBV21-1 with TRBJ2-7; the table gives TRBD1 as D, unverified against the DNA. TRBV21-1 is given as a pseudogene. The length of the CDR3 is 10 residues. The CDR3 region is CARRGNEQYF. For the CDR3, the DNA is TGTGCCAGAAGGGGAAACGAGCAGTACTTC.

The genes are TRBV9 and TRBJ1-3; unclear D gene. Germline V gene sequence: CDR1 SGDLS, CDR2 YYNGEE. The V end lost 0 bases, the J end lost 0 bases, and 13 bases lay between the germline ends. The CDR3 runs to 17 residues. CDR3 sequence: CASSVGGAVASGNTIYF. The CDR3 DNA is TGTGCCAGCAGCGTAGGGGGAGCAGTAGCCTCTGGAAACACCATATATTTT.

The genes are TRBV6-5 and TRBJ2-7; 7 nucleotides align to TRBD1. The CDR3 extends over 12 amino acids. Germline lookup yields CDR1 MNHEY and CDR2 SVGAGI. The ends lost 5 bases at V and 6 bases at J; junction bases unmatched: 4. The CDR3 loop reads CASSQDRVEQYF. CDR3 nucleotide sequence: TGTGCCAGCAGTCAAGACAGGGTCGAGCAGTACTTC.

The chain couples TRBV6-4 to TRBJ1-6; 7 positions match TRBD1. The germline gives CDR1 MRHNA, CDR2 SNTAGT. The CDR3 runs to 13 residues. Losses at the gene ends were 6 bases for V and 7 bases for J; bases not matched to a gene: 3. The DNA for the CDR3 is TGTGCCAGCAGGCAACAGGGGAATTCACCCCTCCACTTT. It translates to CASRQQGNSPLHF.

The chain links TRBV6-5 to TRBJ2-1; no clear D gene. V gave up 6 bases and J gave up 0 bases, with 9 bases separating them. Germline V gene sequence: CDR1 MNHEY, CDR2 SVGAGI. CDR3 length: 14 residues. CDR3 residues: CASSRRSSYNEQFF. CDR3 nucleotide sequence: TGTGCCAGCAGCCGCCGCAGCTCCTACAATGAGCAGTTCTTC.

The V and J genes are TRBV2 and TRBJ2-1; D remains ambiguous. Germline V gene data show CDR1 as SNHLY and CDR2 as FYNNEI. The CDR3 has 17 residues. The V gene lost 4 bases and the J gene lost 4 bases, with 20 bases spanning the gap. The CDR3: CASSGALLRSRYNEQFF. CDR3 sequence (DNA): TGTGCCAGCAGTGGAGCCCTTCTTCGTTCTCGTTACAATGAGCAGTTCTTC.

V usage is TRBV12-5 and J usage is TRBJ2-2; TRBD1 agrees at 9 bases. Germline V gene sequence: CDR1 LGHNT, CDR2 FRNRAP. The V segment lost 5 bases and the J segment 4 bases; nucleotides outside the gene matches: 11. The CDR3 is made up of 17 amino acids. CDR3 amino acids: CASGPGTGFLGTGELFF. The CDR3, as DNA: TGTGCTAGTGGTCCCGGGACAGGGTTCCTTGGCACCGGGGAGCTGTTTTTT.